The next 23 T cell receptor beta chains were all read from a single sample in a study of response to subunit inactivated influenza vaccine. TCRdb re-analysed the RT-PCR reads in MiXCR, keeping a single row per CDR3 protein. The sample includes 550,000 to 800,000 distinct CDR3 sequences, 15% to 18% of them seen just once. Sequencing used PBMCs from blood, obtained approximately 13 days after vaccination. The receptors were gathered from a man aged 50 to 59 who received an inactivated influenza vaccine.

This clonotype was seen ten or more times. CDR3 coding DNA: TGCGCCAGCGGGGACGGTTTCTACGAGCAGTACTTC. It translates to CASGDGFYEQYF. V usage is TRBV10-2 and J usage is TRBJ2-7; D possibly matches TRBD1 or TRBD2 (5 bases each). The V end lost 8 bases, the J end lost 3 bases, and 11 bases lay between the germline ends. The germline gives CDR1 WSHSY, CDR2 SAAADI. The CDR3 runs to 12 residues.

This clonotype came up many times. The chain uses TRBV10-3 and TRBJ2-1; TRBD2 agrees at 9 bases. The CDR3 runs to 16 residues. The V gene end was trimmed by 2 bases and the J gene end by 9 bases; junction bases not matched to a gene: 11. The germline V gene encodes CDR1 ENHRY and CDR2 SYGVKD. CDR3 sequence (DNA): TGTGCCATCAGTGAGCCACCCGGACTAGCGCGGGGTGAGCAGTTCTTC. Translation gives CAISEPPGLARGEQFF.

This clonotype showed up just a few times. CDR3 loop: CSASWQGAHNEQFF. CDR3 DNA: TGCAGTGCTAGTTGGCAGGGGGCTCACAATGAGCAGTTCTTC. The chain is built from TRBV20-1 and TRBJ2-1, with 8 bases fitting TRBD1. Germline V gene sequence: CDR1 DFQATT, CDR2 SNEGSKA (reference sequence). The CDR3 runs to 14 residues. J gave up 5 bases and V 3 bases, and 6 bases lay outside the gene matches.

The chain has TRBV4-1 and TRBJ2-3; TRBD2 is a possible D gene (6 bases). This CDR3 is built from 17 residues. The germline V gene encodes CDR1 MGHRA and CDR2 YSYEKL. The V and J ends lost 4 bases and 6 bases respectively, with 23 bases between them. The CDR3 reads CASSPPGGMRGSDTQYF. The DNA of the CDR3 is TGCGCCAGCAGCCCCCCTGGGGGTATGCGGGGTTCGGATACGCAGTATTTT.

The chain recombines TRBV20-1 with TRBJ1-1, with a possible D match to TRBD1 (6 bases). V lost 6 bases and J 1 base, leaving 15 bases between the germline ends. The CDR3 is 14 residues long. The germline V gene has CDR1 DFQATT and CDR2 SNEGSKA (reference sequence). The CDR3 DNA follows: TGCAGTGCGGGGGCTTGGCCTAGGAACACTGAAGCTTTCTTT. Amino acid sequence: CSAGAWPRNTEAFF.

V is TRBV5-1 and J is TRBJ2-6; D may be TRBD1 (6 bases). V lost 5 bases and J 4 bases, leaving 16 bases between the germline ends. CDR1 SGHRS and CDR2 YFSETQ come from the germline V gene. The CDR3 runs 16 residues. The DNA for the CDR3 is TGCGCCAGCAGGGCCACAGGGTCGGGGGGGGCCAACGTCCTGACTTTC. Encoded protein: CASRATGSGGANVLTF.

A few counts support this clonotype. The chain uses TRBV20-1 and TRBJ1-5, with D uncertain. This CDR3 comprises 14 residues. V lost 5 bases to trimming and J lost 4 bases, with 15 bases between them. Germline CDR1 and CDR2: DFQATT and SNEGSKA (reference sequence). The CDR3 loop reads CSAVTPGANQPQHF. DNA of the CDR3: TGCAGTGCTGTGACGCCAGGAGCTAATCAGCCCCAGCATTTT.

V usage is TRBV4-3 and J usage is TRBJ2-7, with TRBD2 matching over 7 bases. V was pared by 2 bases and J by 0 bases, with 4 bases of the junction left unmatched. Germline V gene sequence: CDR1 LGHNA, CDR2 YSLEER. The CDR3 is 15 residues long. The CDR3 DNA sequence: TGCGCCAGCAGCCAAACGGCTAGCGGCTCCTACGAGCAGTACTTC. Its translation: CASSQTASGSYEQYF.

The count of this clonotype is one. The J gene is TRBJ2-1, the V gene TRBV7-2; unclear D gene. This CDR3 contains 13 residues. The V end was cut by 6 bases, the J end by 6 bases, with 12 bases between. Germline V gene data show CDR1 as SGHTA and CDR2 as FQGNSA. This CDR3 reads CASRFGQTNEQFF. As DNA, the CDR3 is TGTGCCAGCAGATTCGGGCAGACCAATGAGCAGTTCTTC.

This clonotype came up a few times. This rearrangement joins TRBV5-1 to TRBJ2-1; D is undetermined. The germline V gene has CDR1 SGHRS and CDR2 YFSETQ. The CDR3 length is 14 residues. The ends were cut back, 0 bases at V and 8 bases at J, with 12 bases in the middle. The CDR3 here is CASSLERTRDEQFF. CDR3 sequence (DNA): TGCGCCAGCAGCTTGGAGAGAACCCGGGATGAGCAGTTCTTC.

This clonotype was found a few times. The CDR3 here is CASSAKTGPRNGELFF. The CDR3 region has the DNA TGTGCCAGCAGCGCAAAGACCGGACCTAGGAACGGGGAGCTGTTTTTT. The V gene is TRBV9, the J gene TRBJ2-2; D not certain. Trimming left V 3 bases short and J 7 bases short, with 19 bases between. This CDR3 has 16 amino acids. Germline lookup yields CDR1 SGDLS and CDR2 YYNGEE.

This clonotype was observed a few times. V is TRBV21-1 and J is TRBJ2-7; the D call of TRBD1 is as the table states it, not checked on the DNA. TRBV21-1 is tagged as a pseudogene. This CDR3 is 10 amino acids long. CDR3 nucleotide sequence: TGTGCCAGCAAGGACAGTGGTCCTCACTTC. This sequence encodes CASKDSGPHF.

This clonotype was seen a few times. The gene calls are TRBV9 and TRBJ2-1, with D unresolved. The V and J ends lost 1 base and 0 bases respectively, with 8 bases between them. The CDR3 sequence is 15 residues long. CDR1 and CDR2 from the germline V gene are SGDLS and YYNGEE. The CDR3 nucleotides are TGTGCCAGCAGCGTATTAAGTAGCTCCTACAATGAGCAGTTCTTC. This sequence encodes CASSVLSSSYNEQFF. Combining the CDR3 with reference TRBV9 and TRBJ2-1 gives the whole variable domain DSGVTQTPKHLITATGQRVTLRCSPRSGDLSVYWYQQSLDQGLQFLIQYYNGEERAKGNILERFSAQQFPDLHSELNLSSLELGDSALYFCASSVLSSSYNEQFFGPGTRLTVL.

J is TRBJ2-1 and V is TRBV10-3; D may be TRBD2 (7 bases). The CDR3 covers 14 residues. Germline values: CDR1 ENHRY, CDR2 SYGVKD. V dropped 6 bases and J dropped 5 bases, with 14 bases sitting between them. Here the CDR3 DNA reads TGTGCCATCAGCGAGAGGGGGGGAAACAATGAGCAGTTCTTC. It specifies CAISERGGNNEQFF.

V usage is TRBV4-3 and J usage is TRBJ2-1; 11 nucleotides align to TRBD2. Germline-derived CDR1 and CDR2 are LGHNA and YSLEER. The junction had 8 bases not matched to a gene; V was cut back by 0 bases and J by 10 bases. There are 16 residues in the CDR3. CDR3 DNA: TGCGCCAGCAGCCAAGAAGTTAGCGGGGGGGTGTGGGAGCAGTTCTTC. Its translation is CASSQEVSGGVWEQFF.

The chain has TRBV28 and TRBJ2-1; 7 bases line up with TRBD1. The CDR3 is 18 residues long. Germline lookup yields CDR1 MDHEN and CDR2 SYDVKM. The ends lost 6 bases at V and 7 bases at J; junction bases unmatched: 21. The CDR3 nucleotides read TGTGCCAGCAGCTCCCCGGGACAGATTTATGGTCTGAGAAATGAGCAGTTCTTC. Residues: CASSSPGQIYGLRNEQFF.

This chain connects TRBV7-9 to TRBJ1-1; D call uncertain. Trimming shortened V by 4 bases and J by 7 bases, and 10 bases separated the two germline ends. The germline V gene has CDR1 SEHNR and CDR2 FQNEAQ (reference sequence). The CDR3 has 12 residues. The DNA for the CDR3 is TGTGCCAGCAGCTCGTGGTCTGGTGAAGCTTTCTTT. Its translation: CASSSWSGEAFF.

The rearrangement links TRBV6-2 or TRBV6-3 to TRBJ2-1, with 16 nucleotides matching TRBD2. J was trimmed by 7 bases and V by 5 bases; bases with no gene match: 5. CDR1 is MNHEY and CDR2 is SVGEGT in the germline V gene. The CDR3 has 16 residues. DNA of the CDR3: TGTGCCAGCAGTCCGGGACTAGCGGGAGGGTGGAATGAGCAGTTCTTC. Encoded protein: CASSPGLAGGWNEQFF.

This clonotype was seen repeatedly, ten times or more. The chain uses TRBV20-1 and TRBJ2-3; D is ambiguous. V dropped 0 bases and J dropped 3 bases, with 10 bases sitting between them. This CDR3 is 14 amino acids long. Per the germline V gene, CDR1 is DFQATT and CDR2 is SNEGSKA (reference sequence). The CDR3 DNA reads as TGCAGTGCTAGAGATCGGCGCTTGACAGATACGCAGTATTTT. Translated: CSARDRRLTDTQYF.

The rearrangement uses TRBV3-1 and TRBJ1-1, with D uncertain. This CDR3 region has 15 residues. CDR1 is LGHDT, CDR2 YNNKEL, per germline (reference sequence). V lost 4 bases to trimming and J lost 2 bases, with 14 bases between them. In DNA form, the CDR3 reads TGTGCCAGCAGCCCTAGCGAAGGGAGAAACACTGAAGCTTTCTTT. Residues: CASSPSEGRNTEAFF.

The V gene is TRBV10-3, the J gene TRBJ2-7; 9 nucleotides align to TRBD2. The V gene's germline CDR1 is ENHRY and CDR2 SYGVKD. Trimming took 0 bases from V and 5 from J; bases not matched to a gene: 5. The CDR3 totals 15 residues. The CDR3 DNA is TGTGCCATCAGTGAGTCGCTAGCGGGGACAGACGAGCAGTACTTC. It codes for CAISESLAGTDEQYF.

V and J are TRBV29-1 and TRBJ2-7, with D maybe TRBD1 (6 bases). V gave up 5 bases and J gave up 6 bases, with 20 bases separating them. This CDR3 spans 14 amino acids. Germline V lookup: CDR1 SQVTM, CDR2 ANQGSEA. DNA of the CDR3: TGCAGCGTTATGCGAATGGACAGTAGGGGCGAGCAGTACTTC. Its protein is CSVMRMDSRGEQYF.

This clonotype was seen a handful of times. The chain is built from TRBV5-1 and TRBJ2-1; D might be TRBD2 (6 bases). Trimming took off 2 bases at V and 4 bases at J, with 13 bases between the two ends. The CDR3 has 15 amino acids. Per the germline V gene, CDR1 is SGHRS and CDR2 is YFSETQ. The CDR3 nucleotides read TGCGCCAGCAGCTTTGAGGCGGGGAGTTACAATGAGCAGTTCTTC. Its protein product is CASSFEAGSYNEQFF. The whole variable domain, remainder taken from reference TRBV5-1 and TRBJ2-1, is KAGVTQTPRYLIKTRGQQVTLSCSPISGHRSVSWYQQTPGQGLQFLFEYFSETQRNKGNFPGRFSGRQFSNSRSEMNVSTLELGDSALYLCASSFEAGSYNEQFFGPGTRLTVL.